This paragraph reports one TCR beta chain. This clonotype was detected ten times or more. This clone's antigen is unknown. One base away there is no much larger clone; base qualities are not given. According to the study, the label for this sample's time point signals: newly diagnosed GD, antithyroid drugs for less than 3 months. For both TCR sequencing and RNA sequencing, RNA was extracted from PBMCs using TRIzol. The diagnosis of Graves' disease followed American Thyroid Association guidelines. Patients were recruited from an endocrinology department in Xi'an, China. From each patient, around 9.3 milliliters of peripheral blood was collected into an EDTA anticoagulant tube. Ficoll Paque Plus density gradient separation was used to isolate PBMCs, and no further T cell sorting was done. An Agilent 2100 Bioanalyzer and agarose gel were used to check RNA quality, while a NanoDrop 2000 measured RNA concentration.

These data are taken from a study of regulatory T cells in long-lasting Graves disease (dated by TCRdb to about 2021). Background on the whole study: In the newly diagnosed Graves' disease group, patients had been taking antithyroid drugs for less than 3 months. Peripheral blood TCR sequencing and RNA sequencing compared persistent Graves' disease patients with newly diagnosed Graves' disease patients. The study was conducted in China and was registered as a clinical trial. TCR sequencing covered around 13 persistent and roughly 20 newly diagnosed Graves' disease patients, about 35 samples in total.

Library creation used multiplex PCR. For sequencing, an Illumina HiSeq 4000 was employed. iRepertoire HTBI primers and Arm-PCR amplification of CDR3 regions were used to construct TCR beta libraries. Gel purification was performed on PCR products prior to sequencing. Regarding the original processing steps: Gene usage analysis of CDR3 amino acid clonotypes relied on the roughly 58 TRBV and more than twelve TRBJ segments identified across samples. COPE and FqMerger were used to merge filtered high-quality paired reads into contigs. BLAST was used to align contigs to IMGT TRBV, TRBD and TRBJ reference genes, and CDR3 was defined according to IMGT. Highly expanded clones were defined as clonotypes with a frequency above 0.1%. Shannon entropy was used to measure repertoire diversity, and the Gini coefficient was used to measure V-J evenness. A clonotype was considered public if more than one individual shared it. TCRdb reprocessed the public reads (quality trimming at Q25 with fastp, clone calling with MiXCR) and kept in-frame beta chains. Each CDR3 protein appears once, grouped with its most common genes and DNA. It is TCRdb's table, rather than the study itself, that gives the V and J calls and clone size. Present in this sample are fewer than 350,000 distinct CDR3 sequences, about 18% of which were seen just once. The ten largest clones add up to 38% of the sample.

What the work shows at the level of the full study, not this receptor alone: As a limitation, the authors acknowledged that the small sample size may reduce accuracy. Sequencing and analysis were restricted to the TCR beta chain. Peripheral blood alone was examined, since thyroid tissue, which constituted the primary lesion, could not be accessed. Persistent Graves' disease patients showed lower TCR Shannon entropy and fewer highly expanded clones than newly diagnosed patients, suggesting clonal expansion. More public clonotypes were shared among persistent patients (fewer than 3,000) than among newly diagnosed patients (roughly 1,000).

Material: peripheral blood mononuclear cells (PBMCs), obtained at new diagnosis, from a patient treated with antithyroid drugs. The source is a female donor with Graves disease.

The sequenced DNA is TGTGCCAGCTTCTTAGGTAATGAGCAGTTCTTC. Translated, it gives CASFLGNEQFF. The V and J genes are TRBV28 and TRBJ2-1; the D gene is unclear. Measured from the cysteine to the phenylalanine, the CDR3 is 11 residues long. The kept DNA is CDR3 alone, 33 bases in frame from the first base. V gives up 8 bases and J gives up 7 bases, and the segment between their germline ends measures 9 bases. Sequences MDHEN (CDR1) and SYDVKM (CDR2) are obtained from the germline V gene. When the CDR3 is completed using the reference TRBV28 and TRBJ2-1 genes on either side, the full variable domain is DVKVTQSSRYLVKRTGEKVFLECVQDMDHENMFWYRQDPGLGLRLIYFSYDVKMKEKGDIPEGYSVSREKKERFSLILESASTNQTSMYLCASFLGNEQFFGPGTRLTVL.